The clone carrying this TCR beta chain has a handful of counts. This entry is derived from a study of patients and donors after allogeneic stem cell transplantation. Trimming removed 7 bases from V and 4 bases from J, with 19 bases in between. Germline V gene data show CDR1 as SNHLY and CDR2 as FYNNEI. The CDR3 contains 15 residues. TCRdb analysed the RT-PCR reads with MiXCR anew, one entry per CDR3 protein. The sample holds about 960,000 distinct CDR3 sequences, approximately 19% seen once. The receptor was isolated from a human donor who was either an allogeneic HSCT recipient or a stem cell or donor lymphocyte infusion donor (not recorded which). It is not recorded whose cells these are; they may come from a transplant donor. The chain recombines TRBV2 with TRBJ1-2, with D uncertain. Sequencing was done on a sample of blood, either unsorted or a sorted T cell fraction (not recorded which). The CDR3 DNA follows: TGTGCCAGCAATGACCTGGTTTCTCGGTCCTATGGCTACACCTTC. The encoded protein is CASNDLVSRSYGYTF.